Each of the 19 T cell receptor beta chains below was sequenced from the same sample in a study of blood T cell repertoires in COVID-19. Profiled with immunoSEQ multiplex PCR; TCRdb holds only in-frame clones, not every one. In the table there are approximately 220,000 clones, roughly 87% of which are singletons. Sequenced: PBMCs or T cells enriched from blood (not recorded which). Receptors were obtained from a woman under 40 with acute COVID-19.

V is TRBV7-2 and J is TRBJ2-7; TRBD1 might be the D (8 bases). Trimming took off 5 bases at V and 3 bases at J, with 17 bases between the two ends. The germline gives CDR1 SGHTA, CDR2 FQGNSA. The CDR3 extends over 15 amino acids. The CDR3 is CASSRRGTGIYEQYF. CDR3 sequence (DNA): TGTGCCAGCAGCCGGCGGGGGACAGGAATCTACGAGCAGTACTTC.

The count of this clone is one. The rearrangement joins TRBV2 to TRBJ1-1, with TRBD1 matching over 7 bases. Germline CDR1 is SNHLY and CDR2 is FYNNEI. The CDR3 loop spans 17 amino acids. With 2 bases clipped from V and 0 bases from J, the junction kept 9 bases outside the gene matches. CDR3 loop: CASSELPGQLMNTEAFF. The CDR3 region has the DNA TGTGCCAGCAGTGAATTACCGGGACAGCTTATGAACACTGAAGCTTTCTTT.

In its sample, this clone was seen once. The CDR3 is CASSWGGTDTQYF. The DNA for the CDR3 is TGTGCCAGCAGCTGGGGGGGCACAGATACGCAGTATTTT. The J gene is TRBJ2-3, the V gene TRBV3-1 (or the pseudogene TRBV3-2); D may be TRBD2 (6 bases). Deletions cut 5 bases from V and 1 base from J, with 7 bases between. Germline CDR1 and CDR2: LGHDT and YNNKEL (reference sequence). The CDR3 is 13 residues long.

This chain connects TRBV6-4 to TRBJ1-2; maybe TRBD1 (6 bases). The V and J ends lost 6 bases and 4 bases respectively, with 21 bases between them. CDR1 is MRHNA and CDR2 is SNTAGT in the germline V gene. The CDR3 totals 16 residues. The CDR3 region has the DNA TGTGCCAGCAGCAAGAGTTACAGGGCTCCCATCTATGGCTACACCTTC. Protein product: CASSKSYRAPIYGYTF.

The chain combines TRBV19 with TRBJ2-1; a possible D gene is TRBD1 (6 bases). Germline-derived CDR1 and CDR2 are LNHDA and SQIVND (reference sequence). V gave up 5 bases and J gave up 8 bases, with 13 bases separating them. The length of the CDR3 is 13 residues. In DNA, the CDR3 is TGTGCCAGTAGTCAGGGGCTCGGGGATGAGCAGTTCTTC. It translates to CASSQGLGDEQFF.

The chain is built from TRBV11-3 and TRBJ2-1; D remains unclear. The germline V gene encodes CDR1 SGHNT and CDR2 YENEEA. The CDR3 sequence is 12 residues long. Deletions cut 1 base from V and 5 bases from J, with 3 bases between. CDR3 nucleotides: TGTGCCAGCAGCTTAGTCGACAATGAGCAGTTCTTC. Amino acid sequence: CASSLVDNEQFF.

The V gene is TRBV12-3 or TRBV12-4, the J gene TRBJ2-7; D unresolved. Trimming took off 3 bases at V and 7 bases at J, with 7 bases between the two ends. The CDR3 is 11 residues long. The CDR3 DNA is TGTGCCAGCAGTTTCGGCGGTGAGCAGTACTTC. The encoded protein is CASSFGGEQYF.

The chain joins TRBV4-1 to TRBJ1-6; 9 bases are a match to TRBD1. The CDR3 sequence is 21 residues long. V was clipped by 0 bases and J by 0 bases; unmatched bases: 12. CDR1 and CDR2 (germline): MGHRA, YSYEKL. Here the CDR3 DNA reads TGCGCCAGCAGCCAAGATTATTGGACAGGGGCAATGAGCTCCTATAATTCACCCCTCCACTTT. It yields the protein CASSQDYWTGAMSSYNSPLHF.

This clone was seen only a few times. This chain connects TRBV6-6 to TRBJ1-3, with a possible D match to TRBD1 (6 bases). V was trimmed by 5 bases and J by 3 bases, leaving 20 bases between them. There are 17 residues in the CDR3. CDR1 and CDR2 from the germline V gene are MNHNY and SVGAGI (reference sequence). CDR3 sequence: CASSPISGTINGNTIYF. The DNA of the CDR3 is TGTGCCAGCAGTCCGATTTCGGGGACAATAAATGGAAACACCATATATTTT.

The CDR3 here is CAINKASGPSTDTQYF. DNA for the CDR3: TGTGCCATCAACAAAGCTAGCGGCCCTAGCACAGATACGCAGTATTTT. V usage is TRBV10-3 and J usage is TRBJ2-3; 7 bases are a match to TRBD2. Per the germline V gene, CDR1 is ENHRY and CDR2 is SYGVKD. Germline trimming cut 7 bases from V and 0 bases from J; bases unmatched to any gene: 10. The CDR3 runs to 16 residues.

The V gene is TRBV3-1 (or the pseudogene TRBV3-2), the J gene TRBJ2-2; 10 bases agree with TRBD1. J lost 4 bases, V lost 5 bases, and 10 bases had no gene match. Looked up from germline, CDR1 is LGHDT and CDR2 is YNNKEL (reference sequence). This CDR3 region has 17 residues. CDR3 DNA sequence: TGTGCCAGCAGCTCTCGGGGGACAGGGGTAGGCACCGGGGAGCTGTTTTTT. It is translated as CASSSRGTGVGTGELFF.

This chain joins TRBV18 and TRBJ2-3; TRBD2 aligns across 13 bases. V shed 1 base and J 4 bases; nucleotides not matched to a gene: 11. Germline V lookup: CDR1 KGHSH, CDR2 LQKENI. The CDR3 spans 19 residues. CDR3 sequence reads: CASSPLELAGGKSSDTQYF. The CDR3 DNA reads TGTGCCAGCTCACCACTAGAACTAGCGGGGGGGAAATCTTCAGATACGCAGTATTTT.

The rearrangement joins TRBV25-1 to TRBJ2-5; perhaps TRBD1 as D (6 bases). This CDR3 spans 15 amino acids. Deletions cut 1 base from V and 3 bases from J, with 12 bases between. Looked up from germline, CDR1 is MGHDK and CDR2 is SYGVNS. The CDR3 spells CASSEFRGKEETQYF. CDR3 bases: TGTGCCAGCAGTGAATTTAGGGGGAAGGAAGAGACCCAGTACTTC. The whole variable domain, remainder taken from reference TRBV25-1 and TRBJ2-5, is EADIYQTPRYLVIGTGKKITLECSQTMGHDKMYWYQQDPGMELHLIHYSYGVNSTEKGDLSSESTVSRIRTEHFPLTLESARPSHTSQYLCASSEFRGKEETQYFGPGTRLLVL.

CDR3 nucleotide sequence: TGTGCCAGCAGCGTAACAGGGCAGCCCCAGCATTTT. It codes for CASSVTGQPQHF. J is TRBJ1-5 and V is TRBV7-9; D is possibly TRBD1 (6 bases). Germline V lookup: CDR1 SEHNR, CDR2 FQNEAQ (reference sequence). CDR3 length: 12 amino acids. V dropped 5 bases and J dropped 7 bases, with 9 bases sitting between them.

This chain links TRBV7-9 with TRBJ1-4; no clear D. Germline values: CDR1 SEHNR, CDR2 FQNEAQ (reference sequence). Trimming shortened V by 4 bases and J by 7 bases, and 13 bases separated the two germline ends. This CDR3 has 14 residues. The CDR3 coding sequence is TGTGCCAGCAGCTCTCCATACCGGGGTGAAAAACTGTTTTTT. It is translated as CASSSPYRGEKLFF.

J is TRBJ1-2 and V is TRBV29-1; the match to TRBD1 covers 7 bases. This CDR3 has 13 amino acids. J was trimmed by 5 bases and V by 5 bases; bases with no gene match: 8. Germline assignment: CDR1 SQVTM and CDR2 ANQGSEA. The CDR3 coding sequence is TGCAGCGTTCGACCCGGGACAGAATATGGCTACACCTTC. Amino acids: CSVRPGTEYGYTF.

The chain uses TRBV6-5 and TRBJ2-1, with unresolved D. Germline assignment: CDR1 MNHEY and CDR2 SVGAGI. The CDR3 totals 13 residues. V lost 0 bases to trimming and J lost 8 bases, with 8 bases between them. The CDR3 DNA follows: TGTGCCAGCAGTTACTCATTTTCCGATGAGCAGTTCTTC. Amino acids: CASSYSFSDEQFF.

The rearrangement links TRBV19 to TRBJ1-1; 10 bases align to TRBD1. The ends lost 0 bases at V and 1 base at J; junction bases unmatched: 11. The CDR3 is 19 residues long. The V gene's germline CDR1 is LNHDA and CDR2 SQIVND (reference sequence). The CDR3 sequence is CASSIDQDRGRLANTEAFF. CDR3 nucleotide sequence: TGTGCCAGTAGTATAGATCAGGACAGGGGGAGGTTGGCGAACACTGAAGCTTTCTTT. Combining the CDR3 with reference TRBV19 and TRBJ1-1 gives the whole variable domain DGGITQSPKYLFRKEGQNVTLSCEQNLNHDAMYWYRQDPGQGLRLIYYSQIVNDFQKGDIAEGYSVSREKKESFPLTVTSAQKNPTAFYLCASSIDQDRGRLANTEAFFGQGTRLTVV.

The rearrangement uses TRBV5-6 and TRBJ2-5; 7 bases agree with TRBD1. Germline V CDR1 and CDR2: SGHDT, YYEEEE. CDR3 length equals 15 residues. The J segment lost 7 bases and the V segment lost 1 base, leaving 10 bases of the junction unmatched. CDR3 sequence: CASSLRGPTAGTQYF. The CDR3 DNA reads as TGTGCCAGCAGCTTGAGGGGGCCCACAGCAGGGACCCAGTACTTC. Filled out from reference TRBV5-6 and TRBJ2-5, the complete variable domain reads DAGVTQSPTHLIKTRGQQVTLRCSPKSGHDTVSWYQQALGQGPQFIFQYYEEEERQRGNFPDRFSGHQFPNYSSELNVNALLLGDSALYLCASSLRGPTAGTQYFGPGTRLLVL.